The source of this T cell receptor (beta chain) is a study of graft-versus-host responses after intestinal transplantation. Repertoires were generated with immunoSEQ multiplex PCR, while TCRdb's copy carries only in-frame clones and drops some. The sample lists about 23,000 clones, approximately 91% occurring once. The source of this sequence is a human patient who received an intestinal transplant, so some T cells may come from the graft donor. The sequencing used PBMCs, collected 38 to 40 days after intestinal transplant.

In DNA form, the CDR3 reads TGCGCCAGCAGCCAAGTAGGGAACGGAGAGCAGTACTTC. Amino acids: CASSQVGNGEQYF. The V call is TRBV4-1, the J call TRBJ2-7, with unresolved D. The CDR3 covers 13 residues. V lost 1 base and J 7 bases, leaving 11 bases between the germline ends. Germline V gene lookup returns CDR1 MGHRA and CDR2 YSYEKL.